The 30 T cell receptor beta chains below come from one sample, sequenced in a study of patients and donors after allogeneic stem cell transplantation. TCRdb used MiXCR to reprocess the RT-PCR reads, holding one entry per CDR3 protein. Of 150,000 to 200,000 distinct CDR3 sequences in the sample, approximately 24% were seen once. Sequencing used blood, either unsorted or a sorted T cell fraction (not recorded which). These receptor sequences come from a human donor who was either an allogeneic HSCT recipient or a stem cell or donor lymphocyte infusion donor (not recorded which). It is not recorded whose cells these are; they may come from a transplant donor.

The rearrangement uses TRBV9 and TRBJ2-7, with 7 bases identical to TRBD1. CDR3 length: 13 amino acids. Germline CDR1 reads SGDLS; CDR2 reads YYNGEE. V shed 4 bases, J shed 6 bases, and the junction held 7 bases outside the gene matches. Here the CDR3 DNA reads TGTGCCAGCAGCTTCCGGGACAGTCGCGAGCAGTACTTC. It specifies CASSFRDSREQYF.

In regard to this clonotype: An end of the junction differs from the germline gene, which may be a read error. For the CDR3, the DNA is TGTGCCAGCAGTGATAGAGCAAAGAGACAGGGGGCCGACTTC. It translates to CASSDRAKRQGADF. The chain couples TRBV2 to TRBJ2-7; the match to TRBD1 covers 10 bases. This CDR3 is 14 amino acids long. Germline values: CDR1 SNHLY, CDR2 FYNNEI.

This clonotype appeared a few times. V gene TRBV12-3 or TRBV12-4 combines with J gene TRBJ2-1; 10 nucleotides line up with TRBD1. V shed 5 bases, J shed 4 bases, and the junction held 8 bases outside the gene matches. The CDR3 totals 16 residues. The CDR3 spells CASSPNEGQGYNEQFF. The CDR3 DNA follows: TGTGCCAGCAGTCCTAACGAGGGACAGGGGTACAATGAGCAGTTCTTC.

CDR3 nucleotide sequence: TGTGCCAGCTCACCATTAGTTGGAAGTAACGAGCAGTACTTC. The encoded protein is CASSPLVGSNEQYF. The rearrangement joins TRBV18 to TRBJ2-7; no reliable D call. Deletions cut 2 bases from V and 5 bases from J, with 13 bases between. The CDR3 has 14 amino acids. The germline gives CDR1 KGHSH, CDR2 LQKENI.

J is TRBJ2-3 and V is TRBV5-1; D possibly corresponds to TRBD1 (6 bases). V was clipped by 4 bases and J by 6 bases, with 24 bases between them. This CDR3 has 17 amino acids. CDR1 SGHRS and CDR2 YFSETQ come from the germline V gene. CDR3 protein: CASSQGRPDEAGDTQYF. DNA for the CDR3: TGCGCCAGCAGCCAGGGGCGGCCAGATGAAGCCGGCGATACGCAGTATTTT. The full variable domain, in which reference TRBV5-1 and TRBJ2-3 provide the parts outside the CDR3, is KAGVTQTPRYLIKTRGQQVTLSCSPISGHRSVSWYQQTPGQGLQFLFEYFSETQRNKGNFPGRFSGRQFSNSRSEMNVSTLELGDSALYLCASSQGRPDEAGDTQYFGPGTRLTVL.

In its sample, this clonotype was seen a few times. This CDR3 reads CASSLEGGIGQETQYF. In DNA, the CDR3 is TGTGCCAGCAGCTTAGAGGGAGGGATAGGGCAAGAGACCCAGTACTTC. This chain joins TRBV7-2 and TRBJ2-5; 7 nucleotides agree with TRBD2. The CDR3 contains 16 residues. The junction had 7 bases not matched to a gene; V was cut back by 1 base and J by 2 bases. CDR1 is SGHTA, CDR2 FQGNSA, per germline. The whole variable domain, remainder taken from reference TRBV7-2 and TRBJ2-5, is GAGVSQSPSNKVTEKGKDVELRCDPISGHTALYWYRQSLGQGLEFLIYFQGNSAPDKSGLPSDRFSAERTGGSVSTLTIQRTQQEDSAVYLCASSLEGGIGQETQYFGPGTRLLVL.

The genes are TRBV7-9 and TRBJ1-2, with D unclear. Germline V gene data show CDR1 as SEHNR and CDR2 as FQNEAQ (reference sequence). The germline V and J ends were trimmed by 0 bases and 3 bases, with 11 bases remaining between them. The CDR3 spans 15 residues. The CDR3: CASSLAQAAYYGYTF. The CDR3, as DNA: TGTGCCAGCAGCTTAGCGCAGGCAGCCTACTATGGCTACACCTTC.

This clonotype turned up a few times. V is TRBV9 and J is TRBJ2-5; 10 bases are shared with TRBD2. This CDR3 contains 16 residues. Germline V gene sequence: CDR1 SGDLS, CDR2 YYNGEE. The V segment lost 6 bases and the J segment 1 base; nucleotides outside the gene matches: 9. This chain's CDR3 is CASTKMGTSVQETQYF. The CDR3 coding sequence is TGTGCCAGCACCAAGATGGGGACTAGCGTCCAAGAGACCCAGTACTTC.

This clonotype was detected many times. The chain is built from TRBV5-1 and TRBJ1-5; D not resolved. Trimming took 1 base from V and 1 from J, leaving 3 bases between them. The germline V gene has CDR1 SGHRS and CDR2 YFSETQ. This CDR3 contains 13 residues. CDR3 region: CASSLTSNQPQHF. The CDR3 DNA reads TGCGCCAGCAGCTTGACAAGCAATCAGCCCCAGCATTTT.

Details on this clonotype: The germline gene is not matched at one end of the junction; a read error may be the cause. The CDR3, as DNA: TGCAGTGCCCAACCCCGACAGGGGGCCTACACTGAAGTTTTCTTT. Protein: CSAQPRQGAYTEVFF. The V and J genes are TRBV20-1 and TRBJ1-1, with 10 bases identical to TRBD1. This CDR3 is built from 15 residues. Germline V CDR1 and CDR2: DFQATT, SNEGSKA (reference sequence).

This clonotype was counted a few times. The chain has TRBV7-9 and TRBJ2-1; either TRBD1 or TRBD2 may fit D (5 bases each). The germline V gene has CDR1 SEHNR and CDR2 FQNEAQ (reference sequence). Trimming took 5 bases from V and 9 from J, leaving 14 bases between them. This CDR3 has 13 residues. Here the CDR3 reads CASSIRGVVEQFF. CDR3 DNA sequence: TGTGCCAGCAGCATAAGGGGAGTGGTTGAGCAGTTCTTC. Based on the CDR3 plus reference TRBV7-9 and TRBJ2-1, the full variable domain is DTGVSQNPRHKITKRGQNVTFRCDPISEHNRLYWYRQTLGQGPEFLTYFQNEAQLEKSRLLSDRFSAERPKGSFSTLEIQRTEQGDSAMYLCASSIRGVVEQFFGPGTRLTVL.

This clonotype was detected a few times. V gene TRBV7-9 combines with J gene TRBJ2-7, with unresolved D. Trimming removed 2 bases at V and 4 bases at J, with 6 bases between. The germline gives CDR1 SEHNR, CDR2 FQNEAQ (reference sequence). The CDR3 spans 12 residues. The CDR3 sequence: CASSLLGYEQYF. CDR3 in DNA: TGTGCCAGCAGCTTATTAGGGTACGAGCAGTACTTC.

Ten or more counts support this clonotype. This chain connects TRBV2 to TRBJ1-2; D not resolved. This CDR3 is 12 amino acids long. V gave up 6 bases and J gave up 4 bases, with 9 bases separating them. In germline, CDR1 is SNHLY, CDR2 FYNNEI. The CDR3 is CASSERAYGYTF. CDR3 nucleotide sequence: TGTGCCAGCAGCGAACGGGCCTATGGCTACACCTTC. The variable domain in full, completed from reference TRBV2 and TRBJ1-2, reads EPEVTQTPSHQVTQMGQEVILRCVPISNHLYFYWYRQILGQKVEFLVSFYNNEISEKSEIFDDQFSVERPDGSNFTLKIRSTKLEDSAMYFCASSERAYGYTFGSGTRLTVV.

The chain joins TRBV5-1 to TRBJ2-2; D may be TRBD2 (6 bases). This CDR3 region has 16 residues. The V and J ends lost 4 bases and 2 bases respectively, with 15 bases between them. The germline gives CDR1 SGHRS, CDR2 YFSETQ. CDR3 sequence: CASSRGWYRNTGELFF. The CDR3 nucleotides read TGCGCCAGCAGCCGGGGGTGGTACCGTAACACCGGGGAGCTGTTTTTT.

This clonotype was seen a few times. The rearrangement joins TRBV20-1 to TRBJ1-2; tentatively, D is TRBD1 (6 bases). Germline V gene data show CDR1 as DFQATT and CDR2 as SNEGSKA (reference sequence). V was clipped by 3 bases and J by 6 bases, with 17 bases between them. The CDR3 loop spans 14 amino acids. The CDR3 coding sequence is TGCAGTGCTAGGACCCCCAGGGGTAGTGATGGCTACACCTTC. Protein: CSARTPRGSDGYTF.

This chain links TRBV7-9 with TRBJ2-1; D unclear. The CDR3 has 13 residues. Deletions cut 0 bases from V and 8 bases from J, with 8 bases between. Germline CDR1 and CDR2: SEHNR and FQNEAQ (reference sequence). CDR3 sequence reads: CASSLAGRHEQFF. The CDR3 nucleotides read TGTGCCAGCAGCTTAGCGGGAAGACATGAGCAGTTCTTC.

This clonotype was seen a handful of times. The CDR3 coding sequence is TGTGCCAGCAGCCCGAGAAGGACGAACACTGAAGCTTTCTTT. Protein: CASSPRRTNTEAFF. The rearrangement links TRBV7-9 to TRBJ1-1; D gene unclear. Trimming cost V 5 bases and J 1 base, with 11 bases left between them. The CDR3 length is 14 residues. Germline V gene lookup returns CDR1 SEHNR and CDR2 FQNEAQ (reference sequence).

This clonotype occurred once. The chain uses TRBV20-1 and TRBJ2-3, with unresolved D. Per the germline V gene, CDR1 is DFQATT and CDR2 is SNEGSKA (reference sequence). The V end lost 1 base, the J end lost 2 bases, and 7 bases lay between the germline ends. This CDR3 is 13 amino acids long. The CDR3 region is CSARAGLTDTQYF. CDR3 DNA: TGCAGTGCTAGAGCGGGCCTCACAGATACGCAGTATTTT.

V gene TRBV12-3 or TRBV12-4 combines with J gene TRBJ2-7; D unresolved. V was cut by 4 bases and J by 3 bases, with 10 bases left in between. CDR3 size: 13 residues. DNA of the CDR3: TGTGCCAGCAGTTCAGCGCACCTCTACGAGCAGTACTTC. This codes for CASSSAHLYEQYF.

The rearrangement uses TRBV4-1 and TRBJ2-7; TRBD2 might be the D (5 bases). The CDR3 has 16 residues. Germline CDR1 MGHRA, CDR2 YSYEKL. Between the trimmed V and J ends, which lost 3 bases and 2 bases, there was a span of 17 bases. The CDR3 is CASSHKIGRETYEQYF. CDR3 nucleotide sequence: TGCGCCAGCAGCCACAAGATAGGCCGGGAAACCTACGAGCAGTACTTC.

This clonotype was seen more than once but under ten times. The V call is TRBV3-1, the J call TRBJ2-2; D is unclear. Germline V gene data show CDR1 as LGHDT and CDR2 as YNNKEL (reference sequence). The CDR3 runs 13 residues. V was trimmed by 4 bases and J by 8 bases, leaving 11 bases between them. The CDR3, as DNA: TGTGCCAGCAGCCCCATGCGTGCAGGGGAGCTGTTTTTT. The encoded protein is CASSPMRAGELFF.

The J gene is TRBJ2-2, the V gene TRBV3-1, with 10 bases lining up with TRBD1. The length of the CDR3 is 16 residues. V lost 4 bases, J lost 6 bases, and 8 bases stayed unmatched. Germline CDR1 reads LGHDT; CDR2 reads YNNKEL (reference sequence). The CDR3 coding sequence is TGTGCCAGCAGCCCGACGGGACAGGGGTTTTCCGGGGAGCTGTTTTTT. This translates into CASSPTGQGFSGELFF.

CDR3 DNA sequence: TGCAGTGCTAGACTAGCGGAACAGTACGAGCAGTACTTC. Its translation is CSARLAEQYEQYF. The rearrangement links TRBV20-1 to TRBJ2-7; 7 bases are shared with TRBD2. The germline gives CDR1 DFQATT, CDR2 SNEGSKA (reference sequence). This CDR3 spans 13 amino acids. V gave up 2 bases and J gave up 4 bases; unmatched junction bases: 5.

The V call is TRBV4-2, the J call TRBJ1-4; 9 bases are a match to TRBD1. J gave up 1 base and V 4 bases, and 10 bases lay outside the gene matches. This CDR3 contains 18 residues. The germline gives CDR1 LGHNA, CDR2 YNFKEQ. The CDR3: CASSPSGQGLRTNEKLFF. The CDR3 DNA sequence: TGTGCCAGCAGCCCCAGCGGACAGGGGTTGAGAACTAATGAAAAACTGTTTTTT.

The gene calls are TRBV7-8 and TRBJ2-2, with 9 bases that match TRBD1. The CDR3 runs 17 residues. From germline, CDR1 is SGHVS and CDR2 FQNEAQ. The trim removed 1 base at V and 0 bases at J, leaving 3 bases unmatched. CDR3 residues: CASSLGRDRANTGELFF. CDR3 in DNA: TGTGCCAGCAGCTTAGGACGGGACAGGGCGAACACCGGGGAGCTGTTTTTT.

Many counts were recorded for this clonotype. This rearrangement joins TRBV12-3 or TRBV12-4 to TRBJ1-4; 7 bases agree with TRBD1. CDR3 length: 15 residues. V trimming: 6 bases; J trimming: 3 bases; junction bases outside the gene matches: 7. The CDR3 sequence is CASSITGTANEKLFF. In nucleotides, the CDR3 is TGTGCCAGCAGCATCACCGGGACAGCTAATGAAAAACTGTTTTTT.

This clonotype was observed a handful of times. V gene TRBV29-1 combines with J gene TRBJ2-7; D not resolved. V gave up 4 bases and J gave up 3 bases, with 7 bases separating them. Germline CDR1 and CDR2: SQVTM and ANQGSEA. This CDR3 region has 11 residues. Written as DNA, the CDR3 is TGCAGCGTTGGGAATAGCTACGAGCAGTACTTC. This sequence encodes CSVGNSYEQYF.

This clonotype was counted many times. The rearrangement joins TRBV29-1 to TRBJ1-2; maybe TRBD1 (5 bases). Germline V gives CDR1 SQVTM, CDR2 ANQGSEA. V gave up 0 bases and J gave up 4 bases, with 12 bases separating them. The CDR3 totals 14 residues. The CDR3 loop reads CSVEENLGAYGYTF. The CDR3 DNA reads TGCAGCGTTGAAGAGAACCTTGGGGCCTATGGCTACACCTTC.

The sample holds a few counts of this clonotype. This chain connects TRBV10-3 to TRBJ2-1; no clear D. Between the trimmed V and J ends, which lost 4 bases and 8 bases, there was a span of 12 bases. The CDR3 contains 13 residues. Germline-derived CDR1 and CDR2 are ENHRY and SYGVKD. The CDR3 region has the DNA TGTGCCATCAGTGGGGCACGCGGAGATGAGCAGTTCTTC. Its translation: CAISGARGDEQFF.

This clonotype has only a few counts. The chain uses TRBV25-1 and TRBJ1-4; 7 bases are shared with TRBD1. Trimming removed 3 bases from V and 2 bases from J; junction bases left unmatched: 3. The CDR3 totals 15 residues. The germline V gene has CDR1 MGHDK and CDR2 SYGVNS. CDR3 DNA: TGTGCCAGCAGTGATCCGGGACAGACTAATGAAAAACTGTTTTTT. Translation: CASSDPGQTNEKLFF.